These 30 T cell receptor beta chains were sequenced from one sample in a study of early T cells in non-severe SARS-CoV-2 infection (dated by TCRdb to the early 2020s). Libraries were prepared through 5' RACE. The sequencing machine was a NextSeq 500. The raw public reads went through TCRdb reprocessing: fastp at Q25, MiXCR clone calling, in-frame beta chains kept. CDR3 protein duplicates are merged, each entry listing the most common genes and DNA. The sample table holds tens of thousands of distinct CDR3 sequences, of which around 4.5% were seen once. The ten largest clones represent roughly 4.2% of the sample. The sample taken for sequencing was whole blood. The source is an adult who was a healthcare worker with PCR-confirmed SARS-CoV-2 infection or an uninfected control (not recorded which).

By sample fraction, this clonotype is medium-sized. The chain joins TRBV2 to TRBJ1-1; the D gene is possibly TRBD1 (6 bases). This CDR3 has 15 amino acids. The ends were cut back, 6 bases at V and 8 bases at J, with 22 bases in the middle. CDR1 and CDR2 (germline): SNHLY, FYNNEI. The CDR3 spells CASSENLNRVREAFF. The CDR3 DNA sequence: TGTGCCAGCAGCGAAAACTTAAACAGGGTCCGGGAAGCTTTCTTT.

This clonotype showed up many times. The chain links TRBV21-1 to TRBJ2-2; no DNA check was done on the table's D call, TRBD1. TRBV21-1 counts as a pseudogene. This CDR3 spans 16 amino acids. DNA for the CDR3: TGTGCCAGCAGCACCGTGGGGGACCCAAACACCGGGGAGCTGTTTTTT. This encodes CASSTVGDPNTGELFF.

This clonotype has only a few counts. The gene calls are TRBV5-1 and TRBJ2-1; D is uncertain. Germline values: CDR1 SGHRS, CDR2 YFSETQ. The CDR3 length is 13 residues. Between the trimmed V and J ends, which lost 0 bases and 4 bases, there was a span of 5 bases. The CDR3 bases are TGCGCCAGCAGCTTGGGCGCGTACAATGAGCAGTTCTTC. Translated: CASSLGAYNEQFF. The full variable domain, with the rest looked up from reference TRBV5-1 and TRBJ2-1, is KAGVTQTPRYLIKTRGQQVTLSCSPISGHRSVSWYQQTPGQGLQFLFEYFSETQRNKGNFPGRFSGRQFSNSRSEMNVSTLELGDSALYLCASSLGAYNEQFFGPGTRLTVL.

This clonotype was detected ten times or more. In DNA form, the CDR3 reads TGTGCCACAGTAGCGGGGCAGACCGGGGAGCTGTTTTTT. Residues: CATVAGQTGELFF. The chain links TRBV6-6 to TRBJ2-2; 8 nucleotides line up with TRBD2. Trimming cost V 10 bases and J 5 bases; bases outside gene matches: 6. There are 13 residues in the CDR3. Germline V lookup: CDR1 MNHNY, CDR2 SVGAGI (reference sequence).

There are many counts of this clonotype. The rearrangement uses TRBV7-3 and TRBJ2-1, with 9 bases fitting TRBD2. The J segment lost 6 bases and the V segment lost 5 bases, leaving 8 bases of the junction unmatched. The CDR3 has 15 residues. Germline CDR1 reads SGHTA; CDR2 reads FQGTGA. The CDR3 is CASSPGGRGPNEQFF. The CDR3 DNA sequence: TGTGCCAGCAGCCCTGGCGGGAGGGGGCCCAATGAGCAGTTCTTC.

This clonotype was seen at least ten times. The V call is TRBV10-2, the J call TRBJ1-2; no definite D call. Germline values: CDR1 WSHSY, CDR2 SAAADI. There are 14 residues in the CDR3. V lost 0 bases, J lost 8 bases, and 13 bases lay in between. The CDR3 bases are TGCGCCAGCAGTGAGTCCGACTCCCCCTTAGGCTACACCTTC. As protein: CASSESDSPLGYTF.

This clonotype was detected many times. The rearrangement joins TRBV28 to TRBJ2-5; 10 bases line up with TRBD1. In germline, CDR1 is MDHEN, CDR2 SYDVKM. The CDR3 has 16 residues. V gave up 2 bases and J gave up 4 bases; unmatched junction bases: 7. The CDR3 nucleotides read TGTGCCAGCAGTTTAGCCGGGACAGGGGAGGGAGAGACCCAGTACTTC. Its translation is CASSLAGTGEGETQYF.

This clonotype was seen ten or more times. The chain recombines TRBV12-3 or TRBV12-4 with TRBJ1-5; D is perhaps TRBD1 (5 bases). The ends were cut back, 4 bases at V and 0 bases at J, with 16 bases in the middle. The CDR3 has 17 residues. Here the CDR3 reads CASSSSGGAISNQPQHF. For the CDR3, the DNA is TGTGCCAGCAGTTCCAGTGGGGGTGCAATTAGCAATCAGCCCCAGCATTTT.

This clonotype was found many times. The V gene is TRBV20-1, the J gene TRBJ2-7; D not certain. Trimming removed 3 bases from V and 4 bases from J, with 13 bases in between. CDR3 length: 13 amino acids. CDR1 is DFQATT, CDR2 SNEGSKA, per germline (reference sequence). CDR3 in amino acids: CSARSSNGYEQYF. The CDR3 nucleotides read TGCAGTGCTAGGTCGTCAAACGGATACGAGCAGTACTTC.

This clonotype was picked up many times. V and J are TRBV10-3 and TRBJ2-1; 7 bases align to TRBD1. This CDR3 contains 14 residues. J was trimmed by 5 bases and V by 6 bases; bases with no gene match: 7. Germline V gene data show CDR1 as ENHRY and CDR2 as SYGVKD. The CDR3 spells CAISPGTANNEQFF. The CDR3, as DNA: TGTGCCATCAGCCCCGGGACAGCCAACAATGAGCAGTTCTTC.

This clonotype was detected only a few times. J is TRBJ2-2 and V is TRBV7-6, with TRBD2 matching 11 bases. Trimming at V came to 5 bases and at J to 7 bases, leaving 12 bases not matched to a gene. Germline assignment: CDR1 SGHVS and CDR2 FNYEAQ. The CDR3 extends over 17 amino acids. CDR3 amino acids: CASSDSGTSGRNGELFF. The CDR3, as DNA: TGTGCCAGCAGCGATTCAGGGACTAGCGGCCGGAACGGGGAGCTGTTTTTT. The full variable domain, completed using reference TRBV7-6 and TRBJ2-2, is GAGVSQSPRYKVTKRGQDVALRCDPISGHVSLYWYRQALGQGPEFLTYFNYEAQQDKSGLPNDRFSAERPEGSISTLTIQRTEQRDSAMYRCASSDSGTSGRNGELFFGEGSRLTVL.

The sample holds a few counts of this clonotype. A much larger clone lies one base from this, so it may be a read error. The CDR3 loop reads CVSSQAGAYEQYF. CDR3 in DNA: TGTGTCAGCAGCCAAGCGGGGGCCTACGAGCAGTACTTC. The V gene is TRBV14, the J gene TRBJ2-7, with TRBD2 matching 8 bases. The CDR3 has 13 residues. From germline, CDR1 is SGHDN and CDR2 FVKESK.

This clonotype was seen many times. The chain recombines TRBV20-1 with TRBJ2-3, with 8 positions matching TRBD2. Germline loops: CDR1 DFQATT, CDR2 SNEGSKA (reference sequence). The CDR3 covers 14 residues. Trimming cost V 2 bases and J 0 bases; bases outside gene matches: 1. CDR3 sequence (DNA): TGCAGTGCTAGAACTAGCGGTAGCACAGATACGCAGTATTTT. Translation: CSARTSGSTDTQYF.

This clonotype was detected ten times or more. J is TRBJ2-1 and V is TRBV7-6; D is perhaps TRBD2 (6 bases). V lost 2 bases and J 7 bases, leaving 21 bases between the germline ends. This CDR3 has 17 residues. Germline loops: CDR1 SGHVS, CDR2 FNYEAQ. Written as DNA, the CDR3 is TGTGCCAGCAGCTTATGGGCCCGGGGGTCTTCGGGGAATGAGCAGTTCTTC. Translation: CASSLWARGSSGNEQFF.

In the case of this clonotype: No conserved phenylalanine or tryptophan ends this CDR3, so it is likely a read error. This rearrangement joins TRBV7-6 to TRBJ1-1; D uncertain. Germline V lookup: CDR1 SGHVS, CDR2 FNYEAQ. With 1 base removed from V and 1 base from J, the gap between germline ends came to 4 bases. The CDR3 spans 13 residues. CDR3 region: CASSLGQNTEAFS. CDR3 nucleotide sequence: TGTGCCAGCAGCTTAGGGCAGAACACTGAAGCTTTCTCT.

As for this clonotype: Possible read error: a much larger clone is one base away. V usage is TRBV20-1 and J usage is TRBJ2-3; D gene ambiguous. CDR1 and CDR2 from the germline V gene are DFQATT and SNEGSKA (reference sequence). This CDR3 has 12 amino acids. CDR3 loop: CSARRYTDMQYF. Written as DNA, the CDR3 is TGCAGTGCTAGACGGTATACAGATATGCAGTATTTT.

This clonotype was recorded many times. J is TRBJ2-7 and V is TRBV2; no clear D gene. The CDR3 totals 13 residues. Germline CDR1 and CDR2: SNHLY and FYNNEI. Trimming stripped 5 bases from V and 4 bases from J, with 12 bases between. The CDR3 DNA reads TGTGCCAGCAGTCGTCTCGGAGAGTACGAGCAGTACTTC. Amino acids: CASSRLGEYEQYF. The variable domain in full, with the rest retrieved from reference TRBV2 and TRBJ2-7, is EPEVTQTPSHQVTQMGQEVILRCVPISNHLYFYWYRQILGQKVEFLVSFYNNEISEKSEIFDDQFSVERPDGSNFTLKIRSTKLEDSAMYFCASSRLGEYEQYFGPGTRLTVT.

This clonotype appeared a few times. This chain uses TRBV5-1 with TRBJ2-2; perhaps TRBD2 as D (5 bases). Deletions cut 5 bases from V and 6 bases from J, with 14 bases between. Germline V gene data show CDR1 as SGHRS and CDR2 as YFSETQ. The CDR3 loop spans 14 amino acids. This CDR3 is CASSFRTLAGELFF. The CDR3 DNA is TGCGCCAGCAGTTTCCGGACTCTCGCCGGGGAGCTGTTTTTT. Full variable domain (rest looked up from reference TRBV5-1 and TRBJ2-2): KAGVTQTPRYLIKTRGQQVTLSCSPISGHRSVSWYQQTPGQGLQFLFEYFSETQRNKGNFPGRFSGRQFSNSRSEMNVSTLELGDSALYLCASSFRTLAGELFFGEGSRLTVL.

This clonotype is medium-sized by share. The V call is TRBV3-1, the J call TRBJ1-1; no clear D. CDR1 and CDR2 (germline): LGHDT, YNNKEL (reference sequence). This CDR3 region has 16 residues. V lost 0 bases and J 1 base, leaving 12 bases between the germline ends. CDR3 DNA sequence: TGTGCCAGCAGCCAAGATCCCCCAGGCCCGAACACTGAAGCTTTCTTT. It codes for CASSQDPPGPNTEAFF.

This clonotype appeared a few times. The rearrangement uses TRBV19 and TRBJ2-2; 8 bases align to TRBD1. Germline CDR1 is LNHDA and CDR2 is SQIVND (reference sequence). The CDR3 runs 15 residues. V gave up 7 bases and J gave up 0 bases; unmatched junction bases: 4. This CDR3 is CASKPGQANTGELFF. Written as DNA, the CDR3 is TGTGCCAGTAAACCGGGACAGGCGAACACCGGGGAGCTGTTTTTT.

The chain joins TRBV27 to TRBJ2-1, with D perhaps TRBD1 (5 bases). There are 12 residues in the CDR3. Trimming pared 8 bases from V and 9 bases from J, leaving 14 bases between. Germline assignment: CDR1 MNHEY and CDR2 SMNVEV (reference sequence). The CDR3, as DNA: TGTGCCAGCCAGGGCCACAATAGTGAGCAGTTCTTC. Its translation: CASQGHNSEQFF.

This clonotype has ten or more counts. The CDR3 bases are TGTGCCACCAGTGGGACTAGTTCTAGCACAGATACGCAGTATTTT. It translates to CATSGTSSSTDTQYF. V and J are TRBV24-1 and TRBJ2-3, with TRBD2 matching 7 bases. V was clipped by 5 bases and J by 0 bases; unmatched bases: 4. The CDR3 is 15 amino acids. The germline gives CDR1 KGHDR, CDR2 SFDVKD.

The table lists this clonotype with many counts. This chain links TRBV28 with TRBJ1-1; D is unclear. The CDR3 contains 11 residues. Germline V gene data show CDR1 as MDHEN and CDR2 as SYDVKM. Trimming stripped 3 bases from V and 5 bases from J, with 4 bases between. This chain's CDR3 is CASSFKTEAFF. CDR3 in DNA: TGTGCCAGCAGTTTTAAGACTGAAGCTTTCTTT.

This clonotype was recorded at least ten times. This chain uses TRBV7-8 with TRBJ2-1, with TRBD2 as a possible D gene (6 bases). The V end was cut by 4 bases, the J end by 4 bases, with 17 bases between. This CDR3 spans 16 amino acids. CDR1 and CDR2 (germline): SGHVS, FQNEAQ. This CDR3 is CASSSPPWAGYNEQFF. The CDR3 DNA reads TGTGCCAGCAGCTCACCCCCATGGGCGGGGTACAATGAGCAGTTCTTC.

This clonotype was recorded at least ten times. This sequence joins TRBV9 and TRBJ2-3; 7 bases align to TRBD2. The CDR3 is 14 residues long. Germline CDR1 SGDLS, CDR2 YYNGEE. Trimming at V came to 3 bases and at J to 3 bases, leaving 4 bases not matched to a gene. The CDR3 region has the DNA TGTGCCAGCAGCGAAGCCGGGGGGACAGATACGCAGTATTTT. Amino acid sequence: CASSEAGGTDTQYF.

This clonotype was observed at least ten times. Written as DNA, the CDR3 is TGCGCCAGCAGCTTGACCGGACAGATTGGGGCTGAAGCTTTCTTT. As protein: CASSLTGQIGAEAFF. The V and J genes are TRBV5-1 and TRBJ1-1; D perhaps matches TRBD1 (6 bases). Deletions cut 1 base from V and 6 bases from J, with 16 bases between. There are 15 residues in the CDR3. From germline, CDR1 is SGHRS and CDR2 YFSETQ.

This clonotype was seen repeatedly, ten times or more. The genes are TRBV6-6 and TRBJ2-7; 8 bases match TRBD2. The CDR3 length is 16 residues. The V segment lost 0 bases and the J segment 5 bases; nucleotides outside the gene matches: 9. From germline, CDR1 is MNHNY and CDR2 SVGAGI (reference sequence). CDR3 DNA: TGTGCCAGCAGTTACTCGAATTCGGGTAGCGGGAACGAGCAGTACTTC. The encoded protein is CASSYSNSGSGNEQYF.

This clonotype was counted many times. J is TRBJ2-2 and V is TRBV28; D may correspond to TRBD1 or TRBD2 (5 bases each). Germline CDR1 MDHEN, CDR2 SYDVKM. There are 15 residues in the CDR3. Deletions cut 7 bases from V and 5 bases from J, with 17 bases between. In nucleotides, the CDR3 is TGTGCCAGCAATCCCGCGGGCAGGGCAACCGGGGAGCTGTTTTTT. Protein: CASNPAGRATGELFF.

This clonotype came up a few times. The chain employs TRBV12-3 or TRBV12-4 and TRBJ2-7, with 9 bases fitting TRBD1. V shed 5 bases and J 6 bases; nucleotides not matched to a gene: 11. This CDR3 region has 15 residues. As DNA, the CDR3 is TGTGCCAGCAGTACCCCAGGACAGGGGAGAAGCGAGCAGTACTTC. Encoded protein: CASSTPGQGRSEQYF.

The genes are TRBV5-1 and TRBJ2-3; a weak D match, TRBD1 (6 bases). CDR1 SGHRS and CDR2 YFSETQ come from the germline V gene. This CDR3 has 13 amino acids. Trimming removed 0 bases at V and 5 bases at J, with 7 bases between. In DNA form, the CDR3 reads TGCGCCAGCAGCTTGGCAGGGGAAGATACGCAGTATTTT. Its translation is CASSLAGEDTQYF.